This T cell receptor beta chain was sequenced for a study of cytomegalovirus exposure and HLA in healthy donors. Study-level findings and limits: In vitro data verified three CMV-associated chains as specific for CMV antigens.

CDR1 is MDHEN, CDR2 SYDVKM, per germline. The CDR3 runs to 14 residues. With 4 bases removed from V and 4 bases from J, the gap between germline ends came to 14 bases. This clone was seen only a few times. Its antigen is as yet unknown. Repertoires were generated with immunoSEQ multiplex PCR, while TCRdb's copy carries only in-frame clones and drops some. The profile covers 300,000 to 450,000 clones, with 80% to 90% appearing a single time and 0.83% taken by the ten largest. The sample was PBMCs. The J gene is TRBJ2-7, the V gene TRBV28; possible D gene TRBD2, 6 bases. The TCR was taken from a woman between 18 and 30 years old in good health and CMV-seronegative. CDR3 region: CASSSPPGRYEQYF. In DNA, the CDR3 is TGTGCCAGCAGTTCCCCGCCAGGGAGGTACGAGCAGTACTTC.